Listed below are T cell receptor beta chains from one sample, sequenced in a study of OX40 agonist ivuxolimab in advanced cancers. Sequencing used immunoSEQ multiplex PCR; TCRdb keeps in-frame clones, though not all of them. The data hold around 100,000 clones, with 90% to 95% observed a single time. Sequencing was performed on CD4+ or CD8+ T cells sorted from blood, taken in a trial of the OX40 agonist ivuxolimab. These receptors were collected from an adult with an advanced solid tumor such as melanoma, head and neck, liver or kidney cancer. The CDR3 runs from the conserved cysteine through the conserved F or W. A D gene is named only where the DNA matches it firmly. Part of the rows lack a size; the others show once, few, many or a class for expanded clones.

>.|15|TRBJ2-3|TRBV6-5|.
TGTGCCAGCAGTCCATATGGGGCAGGCACAGATACGCAGTATTTT
CASSPYGAGTDTQYF
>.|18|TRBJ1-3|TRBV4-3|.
TGCGCCAGCAGCCAAGGGCCCGTGGGCAGCTTCTCTGGAAACACCATATATTTT
CASSQGPVGSFSGNTIYF
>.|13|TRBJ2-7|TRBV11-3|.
TGTGCCAGCGGGCACAGGGAAGCGGGCGAGCAGTACTTC
CASGHREAGEQYF
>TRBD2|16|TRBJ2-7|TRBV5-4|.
TGTGCCAGCAGCTTGGGGCCGGGAGGGCCGTCCAACGAGCAGTACTTC
CASSLGPGGPSNEQYF
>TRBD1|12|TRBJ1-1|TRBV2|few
TGTGCCAGCAGTGCGGACAGGTACAAAGCTTTCTTT
CASSADRYKAFF
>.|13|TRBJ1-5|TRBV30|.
TGTGCCTGGGGACCTGGGGGGAATCAGCCCCAGCATTTT
CAWGPGGNQPQHF
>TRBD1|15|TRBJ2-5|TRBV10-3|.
TGTGCCATCAGTTCCTTAGGACAGGGACAAGAGACCCAGTACTTC
CAISSLGQGQETQYF
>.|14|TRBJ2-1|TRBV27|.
TGTGCCAGCAGCTCCCTCTCGTCCGCCCATGAGCAGTTCTTC
CASSSLSSAHEQFF
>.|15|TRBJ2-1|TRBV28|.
TGTGCCAGCAGAACCCTTGGAGGCGTTTCGTATGAGCAGTTCTTC
CASRTLGGVSYEQFF
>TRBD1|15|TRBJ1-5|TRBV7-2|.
TGTGCCAGCAGCTTATTCCACACAGGGGGTCAGCCCCAGCATTTT
CASSLFHTGGQPQHF
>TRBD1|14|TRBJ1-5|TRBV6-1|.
TGTGCCAGCAGTGGGACAGGGGGGTATCAGCCCCAGCATTTT
CASSGTGGYQPQHF
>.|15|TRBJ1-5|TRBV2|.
TGTGCCAGCAGTGAAGGTGACGTACGCAATCAGCCCCAGCATTTT
CASSEGDVRNQPQHF
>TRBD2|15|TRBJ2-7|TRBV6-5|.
TGTGCCAGCAGTTACTCGAGCGGGAGTACGTACGAGCAGTACTTC
CASSYSSGSTYEQYF
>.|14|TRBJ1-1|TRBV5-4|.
TGTGCCAGCAGCCCTGAATCATGGGAAACTGAAGCTTTCTTT
CASSPESWETEAFF
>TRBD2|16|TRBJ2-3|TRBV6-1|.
TGTGCCAGCAGTGAAGCCCGACTAGCGAGCACAGATACGCAGTATTTT
CASSEARLASTDTQYF
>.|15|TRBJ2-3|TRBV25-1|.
TGTGCCAGCAGTGACGCAACACGCCCCACAGATACGCAGTATTTT
CASSDATRPTDTQYF
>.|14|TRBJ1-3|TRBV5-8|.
TGTGCCAGCAAAGGCCCCCTTACTGGAAACACCATATATTTT
CASKGPLTGNTIYF
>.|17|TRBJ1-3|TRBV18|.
TGTGCCAGCTCACCCTTACTTATGACAGGCTCTGGAAACACCATATATTTT
CASSPLLMTGSGNTIYF
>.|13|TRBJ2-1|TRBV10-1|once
TGCGCCAGCAGTGGAGCGAGGTACGGTGAGCAGTTCTTC
CASSGARYGEQFF
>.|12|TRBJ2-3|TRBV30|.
TGTGCCTGGACACAGAACACAGATACGCAGTATTTT
CAWTQNTDTQYF